A single sample gave rise to the 20 T cell receptor beta chains below, sequenced in a study of HIV-infected patients and healthy controls. All unsorted peripheral T cells were captured because whole blood was used without fractionation. 400 to 550 ng RNA was reverse transcribed with alpha and beta constant-region primers. Separate chain-specific third strand synthesis with multiplexing indices produced the alpha and beta libraries. TCRdb redid the calling of the 5' RACE reads with MiXCR, one entry per CDR3 protein. In the table there are thousands of distinct CDR3 sequences, about 8.2% of which are singletons. Sample: blood, taken before antiretroviral therapy. These receptors were collected from an adult with HIV infection.

By share of the sample, this clonotype is medium-sized (0.01 to 0.1%). The genes are TRBV18 and TRBJ2-7; D unresolved. Germline V gene lookup returns CDR1 KGHSH and CDR2 LQKENI. CDR3 size: 14 residues. V was trimmed by 2 bases and J by 0 bases, leaving 8 bases between them. CDR3 loop: CASSPSQDSYEQYF. CDR3 in DNA: TGTGCCAGCTCACCATCTCAGGACTCCTACGAGCAGTACTTC.

V and J are TRBV6-1 and TRBJ2-1; a weak D match, TRBD2 (6 bases). Germline CDR1 reads MNHNS; CDR2 reads SASEGT. V was pared by 8 bases and J by 2 bases, with 10 bases between. This CDR3 has 13 amino acids. CDR3 sequence: CASFGLTYNEQFF. The CDR3 DNA reads as TGTGCCAGCTTCGGACTAACCTACAATGAGCAGTTCTTC.

The chain has TRBV5-3 and TRBJ2-2; weak D call: TRBD1 (6 bases). TRBV5-3 is flagged as an ORF with uncertain function. Trimming cost V 3 bases and J 10 bases, with 10 bases left between them. The CDR3 contains 12 residues. The CDR3 loop reads CARSSGVVELFF. The DNA of the CDR3 is TGTGCCAGAAGCTCAGGGGTCGTGGAGCTGTTTTTT.

This clonotype is judged medium-sized. The chain uses TRBV7-6 and TRBJ2-6; the match to TRBD2 covers 8 bases. Germline V lookup: CDR1 SGHVS, CDR2 FNYEAQ. V shed 2 bases and J 4 bases; nucleotides not matched to a gene: 7. The length of the CDR3 is 17 residues. CDR3 sequence (DNA): TGTGCCAGCAGCTTACGAGCGGGGGCTCCCGGGGCCAACGTCCTGACTTTC. Protein product: CASSLRAGAPGANVLTF.

This clonotype showed up many times. V and J are TRBV6-6 and TRBJ2-7; 7 bases fit TRBD1. The CDR3 length is 16 residues. The J segment lost 4 bases and the V segment lost 0 bases, leaving 9 bases of the junction unmatched. Germline V CDR1 and CDR2: MNHNY, SVGAGI (reference sequence). CDR3 nucleotides: TGTGCCAGCAGTTACTCGCTGAGAGACAGGGTGTACGAGCAGTACGTC. This sequence encodes CASSYSLRDRVYEQYV.

In its sample, this clonotype is large. The chain combines TRBV14 with TRBJ1-5; tentative D call: TRBD1 (5 bases). Germline V CDR1 and CDR2: SGHDN, FVKESK. The CDR3 totals 15 residues. Trimming took 2 bases from V and 3 from J, leaving 11 bases between them. CDR3 amino acids: CASSQQQALNQPQHF. The CDR3 bases are TGTGCCAGCAGCCAACAACAGGCTCTCAATCAGCCCCAGCATTTT.

By frequency in the sample, this clonotype is medium-sized. The V call is TRBV29-1, the J call TRBJ2-2; no clear D. Germline-derived CDR1 and CDR2 are SQVTM and ANQGSEA. The CDR3 is made up of 13 amino acids. Trimming cost V 2 bases and J 0 bases, with 4 bases left between them. The CDR3 loop reads CSVERPNTGELFF. In DNA form, the CDR3 reads TGCAGCGTTGAACGCCCGAACACCGGGGAGCTGTTTTTT.

This clonotype is deemed medium-sized (0.01 to 0.1%). The V and J genes are TRBV2 and TRBJ2-7; 12 bases map to TRBD2. Per the germline V gene, CDR1 is SNHLY and CDR2 is FYNNEI. V was pared by 8 bases and J by 2 bases, with 4 bases of the junction left unmatched. The CDR3 covers 14 residues. CDR3 bases: TGTGCCAGCCTCCTAGCGGGAGGGCCCTACGAGCAGTACTTC. It specifies CASLLAGGPYEQYF.

This clonotype has ten or more counts. This chain links TRBV7-2 with TRBJ2-1; a weak D match, TRBD2 (6 bases). The CDR3 extends over 13 amino acids. Trimming stripped 4 bases from V and 14 bases from J, with 18 bases between. The V gene's germline CDR1 is SGHTA and CDR2 FQGNSA. CDR3 in DNA: TGTGCCAGCAGCTCGAGACTAGTCGTAGTAAAGTTCTTC. Protein: CASSSRLVVVKFF.

This clonotype was found a few times. This chain connects TRBV12-5 to TRBJ1-5; D unclear. Germline assignment: CDR1 LGHNT and CDR2 FRNRAP. V lost 6 bases and J 5 bases, leaving 11 bases between the germline ends. There are 13 residues in the CDR3. Here the CDR3 DNA reads TGTGCTAGTGGATTGACGGAGGATCAGCCCCAGCATTTT. Translated, it gives CASGLTEDQPQHF. The full variable domain, in which reference TRBV12-5 and TRBJ1-5 provide the parts outside the CDR3, is DARVTQTPRHKVTEMGQEVTMRCQPILGHNTVFWYRQTMMQGLELLAYFRNRAPLDDSGMPKDRFSAEMPDATLATLKIQPSEPRDSAVYFCASGLTEDQPQHFGDGTRLSIL.

This clonotype is medium-sized in the sample. The chain uses TRBV12-5 and TRBJ2-1, with TRBD2 matching over 8 bases. The trim removed 1 base at V and 6 bases at J, leaving 5 bases unmatched. The CDR3 runs to 15 residues. In germline, CDR1 is LGHNT, CDR2 FRNRAP. In DNA form, the CDR3 reads TGTGCTAGTGGTTTGGCGGGACTAGTGCCCAATGAGCAGTTCTTC. It is translated as CASGLAGLVPNEQFF.

V is TRBV3-1 and J is TRBJ2-5; no clear D gene. Trimming cost V 0 bases and J 5 bases, with 10 bases left between them. Germline loops: CDR1 LGHDT, CDR2 YNNKEL (reference sequence). The CDR3 has 14 amino acids. The CDR3 nucleotides read TGTGCCAGCAGCCAAGAAGTCTTTCTGGAGACCCAGTACTTC. Residues: CASSQEVFLETQYF.

This clonotype was recorded many times. CDR3 nucleotides: TGTGCCAGCAAATTTGCGGGCGAACAATCCTACAATGAGCAGTTCTTC. Protein sequence: CASKFAGEQSYNEQFF. V gene TRBV12-3 or TRBV12-4 combines with J gene TRBJ2-1, with D possibly TRBD2 on 5 matching bases. This CDR3 has 16 residues. V shed 7 bases and J shed 1 base, with 17 bases lying between them.

This clonotype rates as medium-sized. The chain recombines TRBV7-8 with TRBJ2-7; D is possibly TRBD2 (6 bases). The CDR3 consists of 13 residues. Per the germline V gene, CDR1 is SGHVS and CDR2 is FQNEAQ. V dropped 5 bases and J dropped 3 bases, with 11 bases sitting between them. CDR3 sequence reads: CASSPWEDYEQYF. Written as DNA, the CDR3 is TGTGCCAGCAGCCCCTGGGAGGACTACGAGCAGTACTTC.

This clonotype occurred many times. The chain has TRBV5-1 and TRBJ2-5, with 9 bases matching TRBD1. Germline values: CDR1 SGHRS, CDR2 YFSETQ. V lost 5 bases, J lost 4 bases, and 3 bases stayed unmatched. The CDR3 consists of 13 residues. The chain's CDR3 is CASSTGGAETQYF. CDR3 nucleotide sequence: TGCGCCAGCAGTACAGGGGGCGCAGAGACCCAGTACTTC.

This clonotype came up many times. The gene calls are TRBV10-3 and TRBJ2-2; D call uncertain. Germline-derived CDR1 and CDR2 are ENHRY and SYGVKD. The CDR3 covers 14 residues. The V end lost 7 bases, the J end lost 2 bases, and 11 bases lay between the germline ends. CDR3 residues: CAIKLGHNTGELFF. The CDR3 nucleotides read TGTGCCATCAAACTCGGCCATAACACCGGGGAGCTGTTTTTT.

Ten or more counts support this clonotype. This chain joins TRBV7-2 and TRBJ2-1, with TRBD2 identical over 10 bases. CDR3 length equals 17 residues. Germline loops: CDR1 SGHTA, CDR2 FQGNSA. J lost 4 bases, V lost 7 bases, and 13 bases had no gene match. CDR3 protein: CASTKFLGGLAYNEQFF. The CDR3 nucleotides are TGTGCCAGCACTAAATTTTTGGGGGGACTAGCGTACAATGAGCAGTTCTTC. Together with reference TRBV7-2 and TRBJ2-1, the CDR3 gives the full variable domain: GAGVSQSPSNKVTEKGKDVELRCDPISGHTALYWYRQSLGQGLEFLIYFQGNSAPDKSGLPSDRFSAERTGGSVSTLTIQRTQQEDSAVYLCASTKFLGGLAYNEQFFGPGTRLTVL.

This clonotype showed up many times. The chain joins TRBV19 to TRBJ2-1, with D possibly matching TRBD2 (6 bases). V lost 6 bases and J 0 bases, leaving 18 bases between the germline ends. The CDR3 runs to 17 residues. Germline CDR1 reads LNHDA; CDR2 reads SQIVND (reference sequence). CDR3 nucleotide sequence: TGTGCCAGTAGCGGGACTTCAACTCTAAGCTCCTACAATGAGCAGTTCTTC. Its translation is CASSGTSTLSSYNEQFF. Combining the CDR3 with reference TRBV19 and TRBJ2-1 gives the whole variable domain DGGITQSPKYLFRKEGQNVTLSCEQNLNHDAMYWYRQDPGQGLRLIYYSQIVNDFQKGDIAEGYSVSREKKESFPLTVTSAQKNPTAFYLCASSGTSTLSSYNEQFFGPGTRLTVL.

This clonotype showed up many times. The chain joins TRBV5-1 to TRBJ2-3; D gene ambiguous. The CDR3 covers 14 residues. V was pared by 0 bases and J by 2 bases, with 7 bases between. Germline CDR1 SGHRS, CDR2 YFSETQ. The CDR3 bases are TGCGCCAGCAGCTTGGGGACGAACACAGATACGCAGTATTTT. Translated: CASSLGTNTDTQYF.

This clonotype ranks as large. The chain has TRBV16 and TRBJ1-6; no firm D call. The V end was cut by 0 bases, the J end by 13 bases, with 10 bases between. The CDR3 has 13 residues. Per germline, CDR1 KGHSY and CDR2 FQNENV. CDR3 residues: CASSQSTQDPLHF. CDR3 in DNA: TGTGCCAGCAGCCAATCCACCCAAGACCCCCTCCACTTT.